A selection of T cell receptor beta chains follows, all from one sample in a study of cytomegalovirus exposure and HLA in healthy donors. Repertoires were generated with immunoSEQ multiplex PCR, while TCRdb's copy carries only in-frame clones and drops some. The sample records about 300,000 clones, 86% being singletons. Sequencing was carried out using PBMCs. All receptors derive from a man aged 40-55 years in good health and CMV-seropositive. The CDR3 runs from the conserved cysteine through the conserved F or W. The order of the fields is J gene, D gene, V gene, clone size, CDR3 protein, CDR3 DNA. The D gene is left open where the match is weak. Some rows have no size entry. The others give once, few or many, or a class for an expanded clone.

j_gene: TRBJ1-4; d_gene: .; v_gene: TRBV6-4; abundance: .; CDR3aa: CASSAGTTNEKLFF; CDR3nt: TGTGCCAGCAGTGCCGGGACAACTAATGAAAAACTGTTTTTT
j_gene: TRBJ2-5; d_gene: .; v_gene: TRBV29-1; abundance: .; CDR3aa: CSVETNGRRETQYF; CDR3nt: TGCAGCGTTGAGACAAACGGGAGAAGGGAGACCCAGTACTTC
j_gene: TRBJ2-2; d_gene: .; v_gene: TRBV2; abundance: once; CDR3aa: CASRALASNTGELFF; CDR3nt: TGTGCCAGCAGAGCTCTAGCGTCCAACACCGGGGAGCTGTTTTTT
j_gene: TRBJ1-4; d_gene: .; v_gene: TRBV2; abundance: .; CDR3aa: CASSGEYMREKLFF; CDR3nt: TGTGCCAGCAGTGGGGAGTACATGAGGGAAAAACTGTTTTTT
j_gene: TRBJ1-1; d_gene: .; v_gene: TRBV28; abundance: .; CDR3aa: CASKYGVVRTEAFF; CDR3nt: TGTGCCAGCAAATATGGAGTTGTAAGGACTGAAGCTTTCTTT
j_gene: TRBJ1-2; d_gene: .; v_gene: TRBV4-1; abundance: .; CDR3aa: CASSQLQTVNYGYTF; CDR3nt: TGCGCCAGCAGCCAACTACAGACAGTCAACTATGGCTACACCTTC
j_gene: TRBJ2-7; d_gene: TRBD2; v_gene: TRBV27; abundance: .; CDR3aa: CASSLYRGGPGGEQYF; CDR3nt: TGTGCCAGCAGTTTATACCGGGGTGGGCCGGGGGGCGAGCAGTACTTC
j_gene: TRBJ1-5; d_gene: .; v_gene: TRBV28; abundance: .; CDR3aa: CASGRASNQPQHF; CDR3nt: TGTGCCTCGGGCAGGGCTTCCAATCAGCCCCAGCATTTT
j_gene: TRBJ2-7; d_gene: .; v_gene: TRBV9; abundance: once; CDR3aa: CASSVEARGNYEQYF; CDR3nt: TGTGCCAGCAGCGTAGAGGCGCGGGGTAACTACGAGCAGTACTTC
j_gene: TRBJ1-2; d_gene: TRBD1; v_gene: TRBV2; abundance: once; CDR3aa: CASKETGAGGYTF; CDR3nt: TGTGCCAGCAAGGAAACAGGGGCGGGGGGCTACACCTTC
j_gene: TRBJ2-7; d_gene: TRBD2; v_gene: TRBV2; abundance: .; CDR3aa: CASRGTSGAYEQYF; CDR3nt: TGTGCCAGCAGAGGGACTAGCGGGGCCTACGAGCAGTACTTC
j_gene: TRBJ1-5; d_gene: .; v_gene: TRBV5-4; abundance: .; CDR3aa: CASSLESGGGNQPQHF; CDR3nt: TGTGCCAGCAGCTTGGAATCGGGCGGGGGTAATCAGCCCCAGCATTTT
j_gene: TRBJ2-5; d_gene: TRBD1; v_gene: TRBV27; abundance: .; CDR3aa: CASSLGNPDRGQETQYF; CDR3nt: TGTGCCAGCAGTTTAGGGAACCCGGACAGGGGGCAAGAGACCCAGTACTTC
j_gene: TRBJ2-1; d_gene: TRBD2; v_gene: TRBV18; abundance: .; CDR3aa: CASSPGLAGVNEQFF; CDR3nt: TGTGCCAGCTCACCGGGACTAGCGGGAGTTAATGAGCAGTTCTTC
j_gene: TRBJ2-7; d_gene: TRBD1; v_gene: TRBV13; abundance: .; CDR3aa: CASSMGQGAYEQYF; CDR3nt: TGTGCCAGCAGCATGGGACAGGGGGCCTACGAGCAGTACTTC
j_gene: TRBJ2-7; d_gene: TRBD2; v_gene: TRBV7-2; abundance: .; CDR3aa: CASSLIGGGIDEQYF; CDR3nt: TGTGCCAGCAGCTTAATCGGGGGGGGGATCGACGAGCAGTACTTC
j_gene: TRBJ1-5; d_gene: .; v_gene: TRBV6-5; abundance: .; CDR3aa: CASSYREGSGQPQHF; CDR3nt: TGTGCCAGCAGTTACAGGGAGGGGTCAGGGCAGCCCCAGCATTTT
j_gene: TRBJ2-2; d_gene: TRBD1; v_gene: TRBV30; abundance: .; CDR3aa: CAWSVLDRVSGELFF; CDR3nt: TGTGCCTGGAGTGTACTAGACAGGGTGTCCGGGGAGCTGTTTTTT
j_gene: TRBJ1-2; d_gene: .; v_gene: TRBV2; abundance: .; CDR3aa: CASSRGYGYTF; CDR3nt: TGTGCCAGCAGCCGGGGGTATGGCTACACCTTC
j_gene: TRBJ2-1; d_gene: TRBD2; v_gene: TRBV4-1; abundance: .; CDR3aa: CASSQLGTSLNEQFF; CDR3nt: TGCGCCAGCAGCCAACTTGGGACTAGTCTCAATGAGCAGTTCTTC
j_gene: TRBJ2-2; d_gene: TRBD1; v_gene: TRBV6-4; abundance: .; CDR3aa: CASSPGTGNTGELFF; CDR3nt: TGTGCCAGCAGCCCCGGGACAGGGAACACCGGGGAGCTGTTTTTT
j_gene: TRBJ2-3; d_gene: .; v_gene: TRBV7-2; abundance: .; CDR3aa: CASTPSADTQYF; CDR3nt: TGTGCCAGCACCCCCAGCGCAGATACGCAGTATTTT